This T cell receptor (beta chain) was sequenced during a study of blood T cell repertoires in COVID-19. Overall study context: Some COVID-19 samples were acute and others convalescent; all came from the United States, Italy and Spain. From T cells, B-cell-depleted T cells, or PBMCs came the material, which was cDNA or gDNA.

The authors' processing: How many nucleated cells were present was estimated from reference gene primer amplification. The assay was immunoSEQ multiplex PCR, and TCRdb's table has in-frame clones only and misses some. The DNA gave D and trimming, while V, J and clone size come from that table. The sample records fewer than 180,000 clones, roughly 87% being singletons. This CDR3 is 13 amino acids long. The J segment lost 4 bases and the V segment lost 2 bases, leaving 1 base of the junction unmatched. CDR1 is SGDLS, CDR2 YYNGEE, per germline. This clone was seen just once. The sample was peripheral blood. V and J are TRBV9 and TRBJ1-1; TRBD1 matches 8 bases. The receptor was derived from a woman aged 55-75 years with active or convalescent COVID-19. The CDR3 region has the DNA TGTGCCAGCAGCGTCGACAGGGGCACTGAAGCTTTCTTT. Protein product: CASSVDRGTEAFF.